This TCR beta chain was identified in a study of tumor and adjacent non-tumor tissue in lung cancer. Study conclusions and caveats: Tumor tissue had significantly higher TCR diversity than normal lung. Normal lung showed higher cumulative top 100 clone frequency than tumor.

RNA was extracted from bulk tissue without any cell sorting. The normal lung tissue was taken more than 3 cm from the tumor edge. As concerns this clonotype: The antigen is not known. A read error may account for a junction end that differs from germline.

A modified ARM-PCR protocol with three rounds of nested PCR amplified TCRbeta. TCRdb independently ran MiXCR on the multiplex PCR reads; one entry per CDR3 protein. The table lists roughly 49,000 distinct CDR3 sequences, 74% of them singletons, with approximately 23% in the top ten. This receptor was identified in a woman aged 60 to 75 with non-small cell lung cancer. Material: distant non-tumor lung tissue.

This CDR3 reads CASGEGQGGHNEQFF. CDR3 bases: TGTGCCAGCGGTGAAGGACAGGGTGGTCACAATGAGCAGTTCTTC. The chain couples TRBV6-1 to TRBJ2-1; TRBD1 agrees at 8 bases. CDR3 length: 15 amino acids. From germline, CDR1 is MNHNS and CDR2 SASEGT.